Given below is one T cell receptor beta chain in context. TCRdb reprocessed the 5' RACE reads via MiXCR and lists one record per CDR3 protein. This sample has 35,000 to 50,000 distinct CDR3 sequences; roughly 20% occur once, and the top ten carry less than 8.5%. CDR1 SGHAT and CDR2 FQNNGV come from the germline V gene. Trimming removed 0 bases at V and 4 bases at J, with 10 bases between. The CDR3 has 14 residues. Time point: blood at routine non-recurrence follow-up after resection. This entry belongs to a study of spatial heterogeneity in lung cancer. The material sequenced was PBMCs, taken at follow-up. This sequence originates from a female donor with early-stage non-small cell lung cancer. The chain couples TRBV11-2 to TRBJ2-7; TRBD2 might be the D (5 bases). Here the CDR3 reads CASSLDYGVYEQYF. CDR3 bases: TGTGCCAGCAGCTTAGATTACGGGGTTTACGAGCAGTACTTC.